The following is a T cell receptor beta chain sequence with its context. The antigen is undetermined. The germline V gene has CDR1 SGHRS and CDR2 YFSETQ. After removal of 0 bases from V and 5 bases from J, the junction contained 4 bases not matched to a gene. The CDR3 covers 14 residues. This sample was included in a study of T cells and Merkel cell carcinoma outcomes. The study's findings and limits: Reportedly, T-cell repertoire with density predicts Merkel cell carcinoma outcomes.

Profiling relied on immunoSEQ multiplex PCR, and the TCRdb table lists in-frame clones only, not all of them. The sample holds over a thousand clones, 80% to 90% seen once. The rearrangement links TRBV5-1 to TRBJ1-1, with TRBD1 identical over 7 bases. The clonotype comes from a human donor with Merkel cell carcinoma. Sequencing was done on a sample of tumor tissue from Merkel cell carcinoma. DNA of the CDR3: TGCGCCAGCAGCTTGGGACAGGGTAGGACTGAAGCTTTCTTT. It encodes CASSLGQGRTEAFF.